The clone carrying this T cell receptor (beta chain) was counted between two and nine times. Its matching antigen is unknown. Mismatch with germline at one junction end may stem from a read error. The data were taken from a study of CXCR4 blockade with PD-1 therapy in pancreatic cancer. Study-wide results and caveats: Sequencing covered TCRbeta chains only, not alpha chains. Convergent selection by common tumor antigens was suggested by nucleotide rearrangement counts. Tumors were clonally expanded, mean 0.14 versus 0.05 in healthy blood.

The data were produced by immunoSEQ multiplex PCR, yet TCRdb's version contains in-frame clones alone and is incomplete. The table has several thousand clones, 57% seen once; the top ten hold 13% to 15%. The CDR3 runs to 14 residues. The germline CDR1 and CDR2 sequences are SGHTA and FQGNSA. The chain couples TRBV7-2 to TRBJ2-4; 7 bases fit TRBD1. The TCR originated in a human donor with pancreatic ductal adenocarcinoma. Material: tumor tissue. DNA of the CDR3: TGTGCCAACAGCCTCACAGGGGTCAAAAACATTCAGTACTTC. Its protein is CANSLTGVKNIQYF. The full variable domain, with the rest looked up from reference TRBV7-2 and TRBJ2-4, is GAGVSQSPSNKVTEKGKDVELRCDPISGHTALYWYRQSLGQGLEFLIYFQGNSAPDKSGLPSDRFSAERTGGSVSTLTIQRTQQEDSAVYLCANSLTGVKNIQYFGAGTRLSVL.